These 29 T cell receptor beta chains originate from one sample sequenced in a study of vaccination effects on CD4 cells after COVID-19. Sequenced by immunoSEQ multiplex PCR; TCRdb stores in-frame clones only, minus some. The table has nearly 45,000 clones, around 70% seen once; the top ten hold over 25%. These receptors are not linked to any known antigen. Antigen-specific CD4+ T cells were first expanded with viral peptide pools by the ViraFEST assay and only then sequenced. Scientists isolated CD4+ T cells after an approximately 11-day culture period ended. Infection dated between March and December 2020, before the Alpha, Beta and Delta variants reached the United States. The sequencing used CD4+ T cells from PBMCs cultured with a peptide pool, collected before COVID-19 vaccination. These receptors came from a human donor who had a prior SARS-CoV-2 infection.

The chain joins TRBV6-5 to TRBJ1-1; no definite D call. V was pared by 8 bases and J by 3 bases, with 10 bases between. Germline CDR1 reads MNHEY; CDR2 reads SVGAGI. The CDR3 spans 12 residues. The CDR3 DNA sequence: TGTGCCAGCGGTCGGTCCCACACTGAAGCTTTCTTT. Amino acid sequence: CASGRSHTEAFF.

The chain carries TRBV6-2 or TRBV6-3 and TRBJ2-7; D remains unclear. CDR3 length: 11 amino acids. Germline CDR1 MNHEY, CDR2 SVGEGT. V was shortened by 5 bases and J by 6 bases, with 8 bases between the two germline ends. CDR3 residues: CASSDGSEQYF. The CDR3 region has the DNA TGTGCCAGCAGTGATGGCTCCGAGCAGTACTTC.

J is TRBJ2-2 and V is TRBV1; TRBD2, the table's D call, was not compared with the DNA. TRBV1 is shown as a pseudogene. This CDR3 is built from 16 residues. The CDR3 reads CTRKGEGTANTGELFF. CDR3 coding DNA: TGCACCAGGAAGGGGGAGGGAACCGCGAACACCGGGGAGCTGTTTTTT.

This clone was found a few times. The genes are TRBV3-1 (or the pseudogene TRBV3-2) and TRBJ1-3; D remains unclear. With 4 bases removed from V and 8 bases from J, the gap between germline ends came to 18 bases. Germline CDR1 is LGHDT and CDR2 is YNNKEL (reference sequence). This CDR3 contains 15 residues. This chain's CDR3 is CASSPLRPGGHTIYF. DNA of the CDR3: TGTGCCAGCAGCCCCCTCCGACCCGGAGGTCACACCATATATTTT.

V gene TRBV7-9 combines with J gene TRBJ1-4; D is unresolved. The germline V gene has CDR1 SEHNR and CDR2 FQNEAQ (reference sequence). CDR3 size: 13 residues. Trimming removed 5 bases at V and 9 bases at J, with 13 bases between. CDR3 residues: CASSAVEPQKLFF. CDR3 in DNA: TGTGCCAGCAGCGCCGTTGAGCCCCAAAAACTGTTTTTT.

The chain's CDR3 is CASSISRGGQETQYF. DNA of the CDR3: TGTGCCAGTAGTATTTCCAGGGGTGGCCAAGAGACCCAGTACTTC. This chain uses TRBV19 with TRBJ2-5, with D tentatively TRBD1 (6 bases). Looked up from germline, CDR1 is LNHDA and CDR2 is SQIVND (reference sequence). Trimming cost V 3 bases and J 1 base, with 12 bases left between them. This CDR3 spans 15 amino acids. The complete variable domain, with remaining parts taken from reference TRBV19 and TRBJ2-5, reads DGGITQSPKYLFRKEGQNVTLSCEQNLNHDAMYWYRQDPGQGLRLIYYSQIVNDFQKGDIAEGYSVSREKKESFPLTVTSAQKNPTAFYLCASSISRGGQETQYFGPGTRLLVL.

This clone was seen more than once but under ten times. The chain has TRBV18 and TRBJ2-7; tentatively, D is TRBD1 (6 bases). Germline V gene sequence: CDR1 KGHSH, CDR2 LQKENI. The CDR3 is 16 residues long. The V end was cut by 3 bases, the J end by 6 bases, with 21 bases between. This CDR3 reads CASSPQLDSARLEQYF. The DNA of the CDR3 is TGTGCCAGCTCACCTCAGTTGGACAGCGCGAGGCTCGAGCAGTACTTC.

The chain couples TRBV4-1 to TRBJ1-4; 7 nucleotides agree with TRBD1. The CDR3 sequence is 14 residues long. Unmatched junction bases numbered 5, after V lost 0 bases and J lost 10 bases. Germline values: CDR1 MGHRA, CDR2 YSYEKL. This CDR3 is CASSQDRDRGKLFF. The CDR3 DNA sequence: TGCGCCAGCAGCCAAGACCGGGACAGAGGAAAACTGTTTTTT.

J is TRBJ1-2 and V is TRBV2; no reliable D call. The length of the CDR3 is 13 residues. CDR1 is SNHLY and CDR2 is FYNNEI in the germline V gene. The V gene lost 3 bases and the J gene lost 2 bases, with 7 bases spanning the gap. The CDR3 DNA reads TGTGCCAGCAGTGACAGAGAAAACTATGGCTACACCTTC. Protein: CASSDRENYGYTF.

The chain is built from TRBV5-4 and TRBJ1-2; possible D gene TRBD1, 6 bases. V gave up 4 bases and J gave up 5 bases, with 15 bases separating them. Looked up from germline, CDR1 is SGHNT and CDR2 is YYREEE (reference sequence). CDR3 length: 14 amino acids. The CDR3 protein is CASSLTTGLYGYTF. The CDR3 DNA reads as TGTGCCAGCAGCCTAACGACAGGACTATATGGCTACACCTTC.

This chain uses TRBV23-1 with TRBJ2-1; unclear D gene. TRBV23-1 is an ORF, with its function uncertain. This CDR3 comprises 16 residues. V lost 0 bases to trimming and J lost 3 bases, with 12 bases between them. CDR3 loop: CASSQSARTVYNEQFF. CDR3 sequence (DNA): TGCGCCAGCAGTCAATCCGCTCGGACGGTCTACAATGAGCAGTTCTTC.

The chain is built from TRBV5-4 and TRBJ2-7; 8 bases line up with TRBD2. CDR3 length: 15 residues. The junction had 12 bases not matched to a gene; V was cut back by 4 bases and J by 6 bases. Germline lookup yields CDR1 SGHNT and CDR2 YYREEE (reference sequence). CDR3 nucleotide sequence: TGTGCCAGCAGCCCGGGGGGGACACGGGGAATCGAGCAGTACTTC. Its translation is CASSPGGTRGIEQYF.

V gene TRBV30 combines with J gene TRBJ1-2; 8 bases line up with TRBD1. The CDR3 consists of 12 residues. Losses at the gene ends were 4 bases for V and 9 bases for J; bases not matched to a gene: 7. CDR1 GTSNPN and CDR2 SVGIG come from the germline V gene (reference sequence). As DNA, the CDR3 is TGTGCCTGGACTGGGACAGGAGGTAGCTACACCTTC. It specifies CAWTGTGGSYTF.

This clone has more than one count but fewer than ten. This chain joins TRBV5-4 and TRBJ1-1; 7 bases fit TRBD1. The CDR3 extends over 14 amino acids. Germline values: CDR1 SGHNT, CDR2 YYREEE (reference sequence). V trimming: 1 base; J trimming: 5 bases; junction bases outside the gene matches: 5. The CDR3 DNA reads TGTGCCAGCAGCTTGACAGGGGTAGATACTGAAGCTTTCTTT. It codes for CASSLTGVDTEAFF.

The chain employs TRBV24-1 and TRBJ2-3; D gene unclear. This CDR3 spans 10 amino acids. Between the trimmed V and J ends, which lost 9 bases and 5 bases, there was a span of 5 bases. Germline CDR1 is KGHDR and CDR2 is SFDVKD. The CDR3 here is CATRIDTQYF. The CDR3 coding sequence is TGTGCCACCCGGATAGATACGCAGTATTTT.

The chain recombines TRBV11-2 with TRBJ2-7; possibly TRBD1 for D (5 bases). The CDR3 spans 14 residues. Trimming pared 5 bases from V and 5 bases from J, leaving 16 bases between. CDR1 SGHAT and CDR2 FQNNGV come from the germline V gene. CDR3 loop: CASSPHFAGHEQYF. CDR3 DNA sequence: TGTGCCAGCAGCCCGCATTTCGCAGGGCACGAGCAGTACTTC.

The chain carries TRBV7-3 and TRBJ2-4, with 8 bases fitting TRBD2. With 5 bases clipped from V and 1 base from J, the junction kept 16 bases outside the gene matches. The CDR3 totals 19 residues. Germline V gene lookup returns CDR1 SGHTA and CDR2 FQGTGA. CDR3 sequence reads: CASSETGGSLELAKNIQYF. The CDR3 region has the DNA TGTGCCAGCAGCGAAACGGGAGGGTCACTAGAGTTGGCCAAAAACATTCAGTACTTC. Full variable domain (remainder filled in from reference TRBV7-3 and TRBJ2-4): GAGVSQTPSNKVTEKGKYVELRCDPISGHTALYWYRQSLGQGPEFLIYFQGTGAADDSGLPNDRFFAVRPEGSVSTLKIQRTERGDSAVYLCASSETGGSLELAKNIQYFGAGTRLSVL.

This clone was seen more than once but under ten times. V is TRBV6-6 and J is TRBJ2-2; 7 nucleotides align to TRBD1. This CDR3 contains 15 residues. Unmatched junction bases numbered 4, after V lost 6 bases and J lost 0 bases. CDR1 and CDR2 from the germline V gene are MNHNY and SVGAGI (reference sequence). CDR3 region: CASRQGSANTGELFF. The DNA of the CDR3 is TGTGCCAGCAGACAGGGGTCCGCGAACACCGGGGAGCTGTTTTTT.

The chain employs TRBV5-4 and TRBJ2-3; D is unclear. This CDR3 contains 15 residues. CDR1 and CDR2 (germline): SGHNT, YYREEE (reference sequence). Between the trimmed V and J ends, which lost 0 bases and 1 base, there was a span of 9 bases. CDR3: CASSLGPVGTDTQYF. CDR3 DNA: TGTGCCAGCAGCTTGGGCCCGGTCGGCACAGATACGCAGTATTTT.

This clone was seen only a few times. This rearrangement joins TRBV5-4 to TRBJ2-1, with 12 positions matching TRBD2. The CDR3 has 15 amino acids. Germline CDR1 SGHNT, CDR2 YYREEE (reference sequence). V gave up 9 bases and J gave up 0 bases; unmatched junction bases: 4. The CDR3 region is CATKTSGSSYNEQFF. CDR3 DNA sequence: TGTGCCACCAAGACTAGCGGGAGCTCCTACAATGAGCAGTTCTTC.

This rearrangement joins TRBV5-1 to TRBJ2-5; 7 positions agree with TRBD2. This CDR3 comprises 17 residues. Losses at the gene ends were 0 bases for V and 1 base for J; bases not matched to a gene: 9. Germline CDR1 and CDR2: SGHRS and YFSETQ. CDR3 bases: TGCGCCAGCAGCTTGGCCGGAGTGGGAGGGCCCCAAGAGACCCAGTACTTC. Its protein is CASSLAGVGGPQETQYF.

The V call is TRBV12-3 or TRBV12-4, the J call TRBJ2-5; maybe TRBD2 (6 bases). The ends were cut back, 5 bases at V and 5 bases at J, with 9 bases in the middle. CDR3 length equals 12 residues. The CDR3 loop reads CASSRDWETQYF. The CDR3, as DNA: TGTGCCAGCAGTCGGGACTGGGAGACCCAGTACTTC.

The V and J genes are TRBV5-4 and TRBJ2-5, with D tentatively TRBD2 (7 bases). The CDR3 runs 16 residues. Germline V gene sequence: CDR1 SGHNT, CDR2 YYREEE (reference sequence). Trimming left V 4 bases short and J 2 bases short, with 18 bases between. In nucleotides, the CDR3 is TGTGCCAGCAGCCCACCTGGCGCGGGGGCTCAAGAGACCCAGTACTTC. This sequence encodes CASSPPGAGAQETQYF.

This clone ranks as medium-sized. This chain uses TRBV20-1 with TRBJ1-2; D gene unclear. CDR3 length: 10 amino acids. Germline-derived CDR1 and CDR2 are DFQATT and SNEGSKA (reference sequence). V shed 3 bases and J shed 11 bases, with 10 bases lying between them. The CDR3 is CSASSGRYTF. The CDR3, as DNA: TGCAGTGCTAGCTCTGGGAGGTACACCTTC.

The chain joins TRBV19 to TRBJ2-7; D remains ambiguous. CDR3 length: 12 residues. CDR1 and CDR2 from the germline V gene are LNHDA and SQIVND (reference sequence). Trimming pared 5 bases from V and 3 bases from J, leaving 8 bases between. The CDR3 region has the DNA TGTGCCAGTAGTGCACGAGACTACGAGCAGTACTTC. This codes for CASSARDYEQYF.

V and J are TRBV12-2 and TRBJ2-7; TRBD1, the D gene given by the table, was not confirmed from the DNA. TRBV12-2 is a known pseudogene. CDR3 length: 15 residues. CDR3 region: CASRINDRVHYEQYF. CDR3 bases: TGTGCAAGTCGCATCAATGACAGGGTACACTACGAGCAGTACTTC.

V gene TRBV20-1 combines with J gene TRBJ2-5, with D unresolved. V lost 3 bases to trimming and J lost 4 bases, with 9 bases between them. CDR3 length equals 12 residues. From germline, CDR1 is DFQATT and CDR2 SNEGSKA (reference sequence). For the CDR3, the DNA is TGCAGTGCTAGTCCGTGGTCAGAGACCCAGTACTTC. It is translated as CSASPWSETQYF.

CDR3 bases: TGTGCCAGCAGAGGGACAGGGGGGGGGCCCCAGCATTTT. The encoded protein is CASRGTGGGPQHF. The J gene is TRBJ1-5, the V gene TRBV2; 11 bases are a match to TRBD1. J was trimmed by 9 bases and V by 6 bases; bases with no gene match: 4. The V gene's germline CDR1 is SNHLY and CDR2 FYNNEI. This CDR3 has 13 amino acids.

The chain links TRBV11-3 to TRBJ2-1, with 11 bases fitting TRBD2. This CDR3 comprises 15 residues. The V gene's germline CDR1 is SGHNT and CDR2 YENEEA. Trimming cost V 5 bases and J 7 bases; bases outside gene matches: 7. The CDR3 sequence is CASSTRLAGRNEQFF. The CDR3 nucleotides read TGTGCCAGCAGCACCCGACTAGCGGGAAGGAATGAGCAGTTCTTC. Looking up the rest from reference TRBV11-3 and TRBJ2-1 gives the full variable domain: EAGVVQSPRYKIIEKKQPVAFWCNPISGHNTLYWYLQNLGQGPELLIRYENEEAVDDSQLPKDRFSAERLKGVDSTLKIQPAELGDSAVYLCASSTRLAGRNEQFFGPGTRLTVL.